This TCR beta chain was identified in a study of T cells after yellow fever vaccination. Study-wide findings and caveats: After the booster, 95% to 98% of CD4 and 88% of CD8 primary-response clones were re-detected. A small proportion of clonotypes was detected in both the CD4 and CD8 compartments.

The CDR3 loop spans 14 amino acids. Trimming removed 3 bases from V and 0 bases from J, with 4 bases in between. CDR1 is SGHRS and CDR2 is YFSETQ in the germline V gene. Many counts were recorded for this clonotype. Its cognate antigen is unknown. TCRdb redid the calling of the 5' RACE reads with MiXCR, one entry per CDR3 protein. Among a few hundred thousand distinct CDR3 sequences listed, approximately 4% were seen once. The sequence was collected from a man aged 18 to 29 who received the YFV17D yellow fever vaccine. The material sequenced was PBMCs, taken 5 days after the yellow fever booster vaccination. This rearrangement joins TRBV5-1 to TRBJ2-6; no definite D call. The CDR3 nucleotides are TGCGCCAGCAGCTCAGACTCTGGGGCCAACGTCCTGACTTTC. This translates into CASSSDSGANVLTF. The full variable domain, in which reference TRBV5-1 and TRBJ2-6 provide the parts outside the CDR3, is KAGVTQTPRYLIKTRGQQVTLSCSPISGHRSVSWYQQTPGQGLQFLFEYFSETQRNKGNFPGRFSGRQFSNSRSEMNVSTLELGDSALYLCASSSDSGANVLTFGAGSRLTVL.